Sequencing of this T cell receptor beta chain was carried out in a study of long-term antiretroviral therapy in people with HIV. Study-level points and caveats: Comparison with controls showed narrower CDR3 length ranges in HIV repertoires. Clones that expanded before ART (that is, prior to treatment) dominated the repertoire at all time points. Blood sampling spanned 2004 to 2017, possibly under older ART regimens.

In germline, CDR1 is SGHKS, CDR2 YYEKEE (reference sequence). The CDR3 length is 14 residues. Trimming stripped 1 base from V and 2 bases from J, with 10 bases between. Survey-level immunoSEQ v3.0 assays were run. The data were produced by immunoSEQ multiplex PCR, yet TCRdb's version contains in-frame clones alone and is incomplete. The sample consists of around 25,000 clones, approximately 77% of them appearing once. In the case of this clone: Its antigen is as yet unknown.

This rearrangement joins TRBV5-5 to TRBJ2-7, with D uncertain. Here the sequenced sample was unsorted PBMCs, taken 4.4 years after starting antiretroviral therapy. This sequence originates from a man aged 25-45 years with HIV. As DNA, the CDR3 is TGTGCCAGCAGCTTGAGGAGTGGAACCTACGAGCAGTACTTC. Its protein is CASSLRSGTYEQYF. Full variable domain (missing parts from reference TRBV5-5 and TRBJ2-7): DAGVTQSPTHLIKTRGQQVTLRCSPISGHKSVSWYQQVLGQGPQFIFQYYEKEERGRGNFPDRFSARQFPNYSSELNVNALLLGDSALYLCASSLRSGTYEQYFGPGTRLTVT.